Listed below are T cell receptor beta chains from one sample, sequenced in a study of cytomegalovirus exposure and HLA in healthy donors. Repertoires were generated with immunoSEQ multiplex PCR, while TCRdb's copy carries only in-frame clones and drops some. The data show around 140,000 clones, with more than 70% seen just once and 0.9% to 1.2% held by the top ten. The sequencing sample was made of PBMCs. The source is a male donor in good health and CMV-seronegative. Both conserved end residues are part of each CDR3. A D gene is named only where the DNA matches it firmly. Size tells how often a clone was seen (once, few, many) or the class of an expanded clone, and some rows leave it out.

TGTGCCAGCAGTCGGGGGGGACAGGGTTCTCTTCAGCCCCAGCATTTT,CASSRGGQGSLQPQHF,TRBV7-2,TRBD1,-,TRBJ1-5
TGTGCCAGCTCACCGACTGAGACAGGGGTTGGCACCGGGGAGCTGTTTTTT,CASSPTETGVGTGELFF,TRBV18,TRBD1,-,TRBJ2-2
TGCAGCGTTGTGGGCCTCGTCGGGATCTCCTACGAGCAGTACTTC,CSVVGLVGISYEQYF,TRBV29-1,-,-,TRBJ2-7
TGTGCCAGCAGCTTAAAGTCACTAGCGGTAGATACGCAGTATTTT,CASSLKSLAVDTQYF,TRBV13,TRBD2,-,TRBJ2-3
TGTGCCAGGGCGAGGCGCCGCCACTATGGCTACACCTTC,CARARRRHYGYTF,TRBV5-6,-,few,TRBJ1-2
TGTGCCAGCAGTGAAAGAGCGGGGGGGCAAGAGACCCAGTACTTC,CASSERAGGQETQYF,TRBV6-4,TRBD2,-,TRBJ2-5
TGCGCCAGCATGAAGGGAGACAGGGGCCAAGAGACCCAGTACTTC,CASMKGDRGQETQYF,TRBV5-1,TRBD1,-,TRBJ2-5
TGTGCCAGCAGCTTAGGTGGGGGCGGCTACGAGCAGTACTTC,CASSLGGGGYEQYF,TRBV7-3,-,-,TRBJ2-7
TGTGCCAGCAGATTCAAAGGGGCCGGGGAGCAGTTCTTC,CASRFKGAGEQFF,TRBV5-4,-,-,TRBJ2-1
TGTGCCACCAGCGACCCTCGGGGGTTCGCCTATGGCTACACCTTC,CATSDPRGFAYGYTF,TRBV15,-,-,TRBJ1-2
TGTGCCAGCAGCTTAGTTGAGGAGGGCACCGGGGAGCTGTTTTTT,CASSLVEEGTGELFF,TRBV11-3,-,-,TRBJ2-2
TGTGCCAGCAGCTTAGCTCCGGAGCGGGGGCCTCATTACGAGCAGTACTTC,CASSLAPERGPHYEQYF,TRBV7-9,TRBD2,-,TRBJ2-7
TGTGCCAGCAGCCCGGGGTCCCCAGATACGCAGTATTTT,CASSPGSPDTQYF,TRBV5-6,-,few,TRBJ2-3
TGTGCCAGCTTCCCAACAGGGCAAGAGACCCAGTACTTC,CASFPTGQETQYF,TRBV6-5,-,-,TRBJ2-5
TGTGCCAGCCGGGACAGGGGGGAACAGCCCCAGCATTTT,CASRDRGEQPQHF,TRBV7-2,TRBD1,-,TRBJ1-5
TGTGCCAGCAGCTTAACCCGGGACATCTACGAGCAGTACTTC,CASSLTRDIYEQYF,TRBV13,-,-,TRBJ2-7
TGTGCCAGCAGTGACGGGCTAGCGGGGGGGGATGAGCAGTTCTTC,CASSDGLAGGDEQFF,TRBV6-4,TRBD2,-,TRBJ2-1
TGTGCCAGCAGCCAACAAAGCTCGACAGCCACTGAAGCTTTCTTT,CASSQQSSTATEAFF,TRBV14,-,-,TRBJ1-1
TGTGCCAGCAGTGAATGGAGGGGCGGGCGAGTCGGAGCTTTCTTT,CASSEWRGGRVGAFF,TRBV25-1,-,-,TRBJ1-1
TGTGCCAGCAGCCGAGACACCTACTACGAGCAGTACTTC,CASSRDTYYEQYF,TRBV4-2,-,-,TRBJ2-7
TGTGCCAGCAGCTTAACGGCGGGTGGCCAATACGAGCAGTACTTC,CASSLTAGGQYEQYF,TRBV11-2,-,once,TRBJ2-7
TGCGCCAGCAGCCAGGGGGGGACTAGGAGCTCCTACAATGAGCAGTTCTTC,CASSQGGTRSSYNEQFF,TRBV4-1,TRBD2,-,TRBJ2-1
TGTGCCAGCAGCTTTACCAGTTTTATCCACTACACCTTC,CASSFTSFIHYTF,TRBV5-6,-,-,TRBJ1-2
TGTGCCATCAGCCCGGACAGGGGGGCGATGGCGACCCAGTACTTC,CAISPDRGAMATQYF,TRBV10-3,TRBD1,-,TRBJ2-5
TGTGCCAGCAGCCGGGGGCTAGCGGGGTTGGATACGCAGTATTTT,CASSRGLAGLDTQYF,TRBV7-2,TRBD2,-,TRBJ2-3
TGTGCCATCAGTGGCGTAGGGGCGGTTCCACATGGCTACACCTTC,CAISGVGAVPHGYTF,TRBV10-3,-,-,TRBJ1-2
TGTGCCAGCAGCCGCATGGGTCGTAGCTCCTACGAGCAGTACTTC,CASSRMGRSSYEQYF,TRBV5-4,-,-,TRBJ2-7
TGTACCTGGAGTGTACCCGGGACATCCAACACTGAAGCTTTCTTT,CTWSVPGTSNTEAFF,TRBV30,-,once,TRBJ1-1
TGTGCCTGGAGTGTCAGGGGAACTGGGGCCAACGTCCTGACTTTC,CAWSVRGTGANVLTF,TRBV30,-,-,TRBJ2-6
TGTGCCAGCAGCCCACCCACGGGGAATTCACCCCTCCACTTT,CASSPPTGNSPLHF,TRBV9,-,-,TRBJ1-6
TGTGCCAGCAGCCCCCAGGGGTTGGGCACTGAAGCTTTCTTT,CASSPQGLGTEAFF,TRBV14,-,-,TRBJ1-1
TGTGCCAGCAGCTTAGCGGAGGCGGGGGGGCCCACAGATACGCAGTATTTT,CASSLAEAGGPTDTQYF,TRBV7-8,TRBD2,-,TRBJ2-3
TGTGCCAGCAGCCGAGGGACAGCAGCCTCCTACGAGCAGTACTTC,CASSRGTAASYEQYF,TRBV5-8,TRBD1,-,TRBJ2-7